A selection of T cell receptor beta chains follows, all from one sample in a study of T-cell memory formation after mild COVID-19. TCRdb recomputed calls from the 5' RACE reads with MiXCR, one row per CDR3 protein. The repertoire includes hundreds of thousands of distinct CDR3 sequences, 20% to 30% of them detected once, and around 8.7% sits in the top ten. Sequenced: PBMCs or a T cell subset sorted from them (not recorded which). These receptors originate from an adult woman who had mild COVID-19 (a few samples of this study predate the infection). Cell type and time point are not known. Both conserved end residues are trimmed from each CDR3. Each record gives: V gene, J gene, CDR3 protein.

v_call: TRBV7-2
j_call: TRBJ2-2
cdr3_aa: ASSLVIGTSGELF

v_call: TRBV6-5
j_call: TRBJ2-3
cdr3_aa: ASRLAGAVISTDTQY

v_call: TRBV7-9
j_call: TRBJ2-7
cdr3_aa: ASSLGGSEYEQY

v_call: TRBV5-1
j_call: TRBJ1-1
cdr3_aa: ASSPDWGTEAF

v_call: TRBV20-1
j_call: TRBJ2-5
cdr3_aa: SAPLYLGETQY

v_call: TRBV7-9
j_call: TRBJ1-3
cdr3_aa: ASSRSISGNTIY

v_call: TRBV5-8
j_call: TRBJ2-7
cdr3_aa: ASSHTGTGPYEQY

v_call: TRBV20-1
j_call: TRBJ2-3
cdr3_aa: SARNLAGGWDTQY

v_call: TRBV24-1
j_call: TRBJ2-1
cdr3_aa: ATSDGGLTSGRGYNEQF

v_call: TRBV7-9
j_call: TRBJ2-1
cdr3_aa: ASSGIGSEQF

v_call: TRBV27
j_call: TRBJ2-1
cdr3_aa: ASSSLGAGEGGEQF

v_call: TRBV7-6
j_call: TRBJ2-7
cdr3_aa: ASSIGLPGEQY

v_call: TRBV20-1
j_call: TRBJ2-3
cdr3_aa: SARDGGTATDTQY

v_call: TRBV12-3/TRBV12-4
j_call: TRBJ2-7
cdr3_aa: ASSPGAGVGTYEQY

v_call: TRBV20-1
j_call: TRBJ2-7
cdr3_aa: SAPTSGGYEQY

v_call: TRBV4-1
j_call: TRBJ2-3
cdr3_aa: ASSQEGDTQY

v_call: TRBV6-2/TRBV6-3
j_call: TRBJ1-5
cdr3_aa: ASRGTNQPQH

v_call: TRBV6-5
j_call: TRBJ1-2
cdr3_aa: ASSYLGGSLDGYT

v_call: TRBV6-5
j_call: TRBJ2-3
cdr3_aa: ASSLQGRSSGTDTQY

v_call: TRBV20-1
j_call: TRBJ1-1
cdr3_aa: SARDYRMNTEAF

v_call: TRBV29-1
j_call: TRBJ2-7
cdr3_aa: SVQPGTSGSSRSYEQY

v_call: TRBV7-8
j_call: TRBJ2-7
cdr3_aa: ASSSSPGLADQY

v_call: TRBV27
j_call: TRBJ1-1
cdr3_aa: ASSRRTGRTEAF

v_call: TRBV20-1
j_call: TRBJ2-7
cdr3_aa: SGSGYAYEQY

v_call: TRBV5-1
j_call: TRBJ2-1
cdr3_aa: ASSWLSGGPESNEQF

v_call: TRBV7-9
j_call: TRBJ1-2
cdr3_aa: ASSQAILDYGYT

v_call: TRBV2
j_call: TRBJ1-1
cdr3_aa: ASIGQRDTEAF

v_call: TRBV5-1
j_call: TRBJ2-1
cdr3_aa: ASSSTLAGDNEQF

v_call: TRBV15
j_call: TRBJ2-3
cdr3_aa: ATSPRVAGETQY

v_call: TRBV7-8
j_call: TRBJ2-1
cdr3_aa: ASSLSLEPTG

v_call: TRBV5-5
j_call: TRBJ1-3
cdr3_aa: ASSNGGAAGNTIY